This T cell receptor beta chain was sequenced for a study of blood T cell repertoires in COVID-19. On the study more broadly: Acute and convalescent COVID-19 samples came from the United States, Italy and Spain. Nucleic acid was either cDNA or gDNA, and it came from T cells, B-cell-depleted T cells, or PBMCs.

Per the original methods: Cell counts per sample came from amplifying reference gene primers. Clones were sequenced by immunoSEQ multiplex PCR, and TCRdb holds only the in-frame ones, with some missing. V and J calls and clone size are copied from that table; D and trimming were computed from the DNA. The sample has more than 90,000 clones, 87% seen once; the top ten hold 11%. V was clipped by 7 bases and J by 0 bases, with 8 bases between them. Germline lookup yields CDR1 SGHTS and CDR2 YDEGEE. CDR3 length: 13 residues. The chain employs TRBV5-8 and TRBJ1-3; unclear D gene. What was sequenced was peripheral blood. The receptor was isolated from a woman in her thirties with acute or convalescent COVID-19. CDR3 sequence: CASEAYSGNTIYF. CDR3 nucleotides: TGTGCCAGCGAAGCCTACTCTGGAAACACCATATATTTT.